This entry lists 10 T cell receptor beta chains sequenced from one sample in a study of identical twins. TCRdb called the 5' RACE reads again in MiXCR, with one record for every CDR3 protein. The data contain more than 400,000 distinct CDR3 sequences, over 12% of them singletons. This sample also belongs to another study, concerning yellow fever vaccine responses in identical twins.

The sample taken for sequencing was CD4+ T cells sorted from blood. The receptors were gathered from a woman aged 18 to 35 in good health.

The chain recombines TRBV20-1 with TRBJ2-5; D gene ambiguous. Trimming took off 7 bases at V and 5 bases at J, with 11 bases between the two ends. In germline, CDR1 is DFQATT, CDR2 SNEGSKA (reference sequence). There are 11 residues in the CDR3. DNA of the CDR3: TGCAGTGGGGTTCCTCGGGAGACCCAGTACTTC. Translating it yields CSGVPRETQYF.

V is TRBV3-1 and J is TRBJ2-5; maybe TRBD1 (5 bases). V lost 3 bases and J lost 5, with 13 bases in between. Per germline, CDR1 LGHDT and CDR2 YNNKEL (reference sequence). The CDR3 extends over 14 amino acids. The CDR3 here is CASSHVARAETQYF. In DNA form, the CDR3 reads TGTGCCAGCAGCCACGTGGCCAGGGCGGAGACCCAGTACTTC.

This clonotype was found a few times. The chain couples TRBV3-1 to TRBJ2-1, with TRBD1 matching over 8 bases. Germline V lookup: CDR1 LGHDT, CDR2 YNNKEL (reference sequence). The CDR3 extends over 13 amino acids. Trimming at V came to 4 bases and at J to 8 bases, leaving 4 bases not matched to a gene. The CDR3 nucleotides read TGTGCCAGCAGCCCGGCAGGGGGCGATGAGCAGTTCTTC. Translating gives CASSPAGGDEQFF.

This clonotype came up a few times. The chain couples TRBV3-1 to TRBJ2-3; 10 nucleotides line up with TRBD2. Germline V gene lookup returns CDR1 LGHDT and CDR2 YNNKEL (reference sequence). This CDR3 region has 14 residues. J lost 6 bases, V lost 7 bases, and 7 bases had no gene match. In DNA, the CDR3 is TGTGCCAGCACCGGGACTAGCGTCGGGGATACGCAGTATTTT. Translation gives CASTGTSVGDTQYF.

This clonotype was seen a handful of times. The J gene is TRBJ1-6, the V gene TRBV3-1; a possible D gene is TRBD1 (6 bases). CDR3 size: 16 residues. Trimming removed 2 bases from V and 3 bases from J, with 11 bases in between. Per germline, CDR1 LGHDT and CDR2 YNNKEL (reference sequence). This CDR3 reads CASSQTGTSYNSPLHF. The DNA for the CDR3 is TGTGCCAGCAGCCAAACCGGGACAAGCTATAATTCACCCCTCCACTTT.

The DNA of the CDR3 is TGTGCCACCAGCAGACCCGGATCAGTCGGTCAGCCCCAGCATTTT. Its translation is CATSRPGSVGQPQHF. This chain uses TRBV15 with TRBJ1-5; D not resolved. The CDR3 has 15 residues. Germline V gene lookup returns CDR1 LNHNV and CDR2 YYDKDF (reference sequence). With 2 bases removed from V and 6 bases from J, the gap between germline ends came to 14 bases.

A few counts support this clonotype. This sequence joins TRBV9 and TRBJ2-5, with TRBD1 identical over 7 bases. With V trimmed by 2 bases and J by 3 bases, 1 base remained unmatched. Per germline, CDR1 SGDLS and CDR2 YYNGEE. This CDR3 has 13 residues. CDR3 sequence (DNA): TGTGCCAGCAGCGTGGGGACAGAAGAGACCCAGTACTTC. This sequence encodes CASSVGTEETQYF.

J is TRBJ2-7 and V is TRBV29-1, with D possibly TRBD1 on 6 matching bases. V lost 7 bases and J lost 3, with 10 bases in between. Germline values: CDR1 SQVTM, CDR2 ANQGSEA. There are 11 residues in the CDR3. CDR3 sequence: CSGQDSYEQYV. CDR3 in DNA: TGCAGCGGACAGGACAGCTACGAGCAGTACGTC.

The chain carries TRBV18 and TRBJ2-5, with D perhaps TRBD1 or TRBD2 (5 bases each). The length of the CDR3 is 14 residues. From germline, CDR1 is KGHSH and CDR2 LQKENI. Trimming left V 2 bases short and J 5 bases short, with 12 bases between. The CDR3 reads CASSPGTAPETQYF. In DNA, the CDR3 is TGTGCCAGCTCACCAGGGACGGCGCCTGAGACCCAGTACTTC.

This clonotype has a handful of counts. The chain employs TRBV5-1 and TRBJ2-5; D gene unclear. The V end was cut by 4 bases, the J end by 2 bases, with 15 bases between. The CDR3 is 15 residues long. CDR1 SGHRS and CDR2 YFSETQ come from the germline V gene. The CDR3 DNA is TGCGCCAGCAGCCTTTCCTCGGACGTACAAGAGACCCAGTACTTC. Translation: CASSLSSDVQETQYF.